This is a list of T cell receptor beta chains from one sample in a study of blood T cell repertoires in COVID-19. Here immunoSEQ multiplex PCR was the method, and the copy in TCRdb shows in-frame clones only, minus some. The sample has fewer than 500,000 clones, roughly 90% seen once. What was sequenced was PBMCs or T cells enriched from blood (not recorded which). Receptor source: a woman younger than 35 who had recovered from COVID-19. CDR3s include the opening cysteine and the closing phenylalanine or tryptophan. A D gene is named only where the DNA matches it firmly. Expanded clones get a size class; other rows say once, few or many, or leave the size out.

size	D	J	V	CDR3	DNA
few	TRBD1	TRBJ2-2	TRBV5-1	CATTGGAGELFF	TGCGCCACGACAGGGGGTGCTGGGGAGCTGTTTTTT
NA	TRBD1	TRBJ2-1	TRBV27	CASSAQLKPGQKYNEQFF	TGTGCCAGCAGTGCGCAGCTTAAACCGGGACAGAAATACAATGAGCAGTTCTTC
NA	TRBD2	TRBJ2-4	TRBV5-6	CASSPGGEGKNIQYF	TGTGCCAGCTCCCCGGGGGGGGAAGGCAAAAACATTCAGTACTTC
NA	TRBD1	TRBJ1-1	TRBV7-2	CASQSEGGDTEAFF	TGTGCCAGCCAATCCGAAGGGGGCGACACTGAAGCTTTCTTT
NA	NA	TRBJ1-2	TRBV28	CASSSGQNYGYTF	TGTGCCAGCAGTTCCGGACAGAACTATGGCTACACCTTC
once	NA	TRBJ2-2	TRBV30	CAWSGGSYDTGELFF	TGTGCCTGGAGTGGTGGGAGCTATGACACCGGGGAGCTGTTTTTT
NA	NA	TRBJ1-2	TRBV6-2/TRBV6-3	CASTYTLSSYGYTF	TGTGCCAGCACTTATACCCTCTCTAGCTATGGCTACACCTTC
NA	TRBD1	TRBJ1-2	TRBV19	CASSPDRGANYGYTF	TGTGCCAGTAGTCCAGACAGGGGAGCTAACTATGGCTACACCTTC
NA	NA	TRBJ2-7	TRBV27	CASSLGPGKSLGLEQYF	TGTGCCAGCAGTTTAGGCCCAGGGAAATCTCTGGGGCTCGAGCAGTACTTC
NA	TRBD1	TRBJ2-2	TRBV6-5	CAGRTGTANTGELFF	TGTGCCGGCAGAACCGGGACAGCTAACACCGGGGAGCTGTTTTTT
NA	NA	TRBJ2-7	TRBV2	CASSVQPWSTYEQYF	TGTGCCAGCAGTGTGCAACCTTGGAGCACCTACGAGCAGTACTTC
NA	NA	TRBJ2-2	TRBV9	CASSSRGTGELFF	TGTGCCAGCAGCTCAAGAGGCACCGGGGAGCTGTTTTTT
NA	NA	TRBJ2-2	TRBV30	CAFGWMSGELFF	TGTGCCTTCGGGTGGATGAGCGGGGAGCTGTTTTTT
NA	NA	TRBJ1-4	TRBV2	CASLEATGLNEKLFF	TGTGCCAGCCTTGAGGCGACAGGTCTTAATGAAAAACTGTTTTTT
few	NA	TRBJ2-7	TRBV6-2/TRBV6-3	CASSYMRAQQYF	TGTGCCAGCAGTTACATGAGGGCTCAGCAGTACTTC
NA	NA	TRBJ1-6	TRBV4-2	CASSQVTEAPLHF	TGTGCCAGCAGCCAAGTGACGGAGGCACCCCTCCACTTT
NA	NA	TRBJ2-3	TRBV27	CASSPSTDTQYF	TGTGCCAGCAGTCCAAGCACAGATACGCAGTATTTT
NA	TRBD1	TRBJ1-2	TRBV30	CAWSGTGSYGYTF	TGTGCCTGGAGCGGGACAGGCTCATATGGCTACACCTTC
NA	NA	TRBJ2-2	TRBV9	CASSGPIVAGELFF	TGTGCCAGCAGCGGTCCCATAGTAGCCGGGGAGCTGTTTTTT
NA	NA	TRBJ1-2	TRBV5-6	CASSSGFYGYTF	TGTGCCAGCAGTTCGGGGTTTTATGGCTACACCTTC
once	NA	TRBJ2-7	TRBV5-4	CASSLDTTESYEQYF	TGTGCCAGCAGCTTGGACACTACCGAATCCTACGAGCAGTACTTC
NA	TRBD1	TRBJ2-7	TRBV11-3	CASSQGAEESYEQYF	TGTGCCAGCAGCCAGGGGGCGGAGGAATCCTACGAGCAGTACTTC
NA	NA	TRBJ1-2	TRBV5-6	CASSFGEVGGYTF	TGTGCCAGCAGCTTCGGGGAGGTGGGTGGCTACACCTTC
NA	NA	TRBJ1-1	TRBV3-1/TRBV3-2	CASSQEGGSKGGTEAFF	TGTGCCAGCAGCCAAGAAGGGGGGTCGAAGGGAGGGACTGAAGCTTTCTTT
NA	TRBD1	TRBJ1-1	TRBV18	CASSTGQGEEAFF	TGTGCCAGCTCAACCGGACAGGGCGAAGAAGCTTTCTTT
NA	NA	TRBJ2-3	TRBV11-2	CASSGENTQYF	TGTGCCAGCAGCGGGGAGAATACGCAGTATTTT
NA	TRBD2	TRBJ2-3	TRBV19	CASSTLAALPSDTQYF	TGTGCCAGTAGTACTCTAGCGGCCCTCCCGTCGGATACGCAGTATTTT